Presented here are 12 T cell receptor beta chains from one specimen sequenced in a study of response to subunit inactivated influenza vaccine. TCRdb recomputed calls from the RT-PCR reads with MiXCR, one row per CDR3 protein. The sample consists of 650,000 to 800,000 distinct CDR3 sequences, approximately 17% of them appearing once. The material was PBMCs from blood, obtained about 5 days after vaccination. These receptors came from a middle-aged man who received an inactivated influenza vaccine.

This sequence joins TRBV2 and TRBJ2-2, with TRBD1 identical over 7 bases. This CDR3 has 15 residues. Germline CDR1 SNHLY, CDR2 FYNNEI. V lost 7 bases to trimming and J lost 0 bases; unmatched junction nucleotides: 5. Here the CDR3 DNA reads TGTGCCAGCACTGACAGGGCACCGAACACCGGGGAGCTGTTTTTT. Protein: CASTDRAPNTGELFF.

In its sample, this clonotype was seen a few times. The chain has TRBV20-1 and TRBJ1-1; weak D call: TRBD1 (6 bases). The CDR3 spans 13 residues. With 4 bases removed from V and 1 base from J, the gap between germline ends came to 10 bases. Germline values: CDR1 DFQATT, CDR2 SNEGSKA (reference sequence). CDR3 protein: CSATRQANTEAFF. In DNA, the CDR3 is TGCAGTGCTACCCGACAGGCGAACACTGAAGCTTTCTTT.

This clonotype was seen many times. The V call is TRBV5-5, the J call TRBJ2-7; D gene uncertain. Trimming took 0 bases from V and 0 from J, leaving 7 bases between them. The CDR3 has 14 amino acids. The germline gives CDR1 SGHKS, CDR2 YYEKEE (reference sequence). The CDR3 spells CASSLELNSYEQYF. For the CDR3, the DNA is TGTGCCAGCAGCTTGGAACTCAACTCCTACGAGCAGTACTTC. The full variable domain, with the rest looked up from reference TRBV5-5 and TRBJ2-7, is DAGVTQSPTHLIKTRGQQVTLRCSPISGHKSVSWYQQVLGQGPQFIFQYYEKEERGRGNFPDRFSARQFPNYSSELNVNALLLGDSALYLCASSLELNSYEQYFGPGTRLTVT.

This clonotype was observed a few times. The V gene is TRBV11-2, the J gene TRBJ2-2; D is possibly TRBD2 (6 bases). V shed 3 bases and J shed 5 bases, with 13 bases lying between them. The CDR3 length is 15 residues. The V gene's germline CDR1 is SGHAT and CDR2 FQNNGV. The CDR3 spells CASSLYRLATGELFF. DNA of the CDR3: TGTGCCAGCAGCTTGTACAGGCTAGCGACCGGGGAGCTGTTTTTT.

The gene calls are TRBV5-6 and TRBJ2-3; the match to TRBD2 covers 8 bases. V gave up 1 base and J gave up 2 bases; unmatched junction bases: 6. From germline, CDR1 is SGHDT and CDR2 YYEEEE. The CDR3 sequence is 16 residues long. The CDR3 nucleotides are TGTGCCAGCAGCTTGAGAGCGGGGGTTCCCACAGATACGCAGTATTTT. As protein: CASSLRAGVPTDTQYF.

V usage is TRBV5-1 and J usage is TRBJ1-1; no clear D gene. CDR1 is SGHRS, CDR2 YFSETQ, per germline. V was pared by 1 base and J by 1 base, with 11 bases between. The CDR3 runs to 15 residues. The CDR3 DNA reads TGCGCCAGCAGCTTGTCCGCCTCACAGAACACTGAAGCTTTCTTT. Translating gives CASSLSASQNTEAFF.

This clonotype was seen only a few times. The rearrangement uses TRBV20-1 and TRBJ2-7; D not resolved. CDR3 length: 14 amino acids. CDR1 DFQATT and CDR2 SNEGSKA come from the germline V gene (reference sequence). The ends were cut back, 0 bases at V and 5 bases at J, with 14 bases in the middle. CDR3 DNA: TGCAGTGCTAGAGATCTCAGGCAGCCTAACGAGCAGTACTTC. Encoded protein: CSARDLRQPNEQYF.

In this sample, this clonotype turned up many times. This sequence joins TRBV7-2 and TRBJ2-5, with D perhaps being TRBD1 or TRBD2 (5 bases each). V dropped 6 bases and J dropped 5 bases, with 10 bases sitting between them. Germline loops: CDR1 SGHTA, CDR2 FQGNSA. The CDR3 contains 12 residues. The CDR3 coding sequence is TGTGCCAGCAGGGGGGTAGGGGAGACCCAGTACTTC. Its translation: CASRGVGETQYF.

This clonotype was found many times. V gene TRBV12-3 or TRBV12-4 combines with J gene TRBJ2-6; D gene ambiguous. The CDR3 spans 16 residues. V lost 1 base to trimming and J lost 0 bases, with 7 bases between them. The CDR3 bases are TGTGCCAGCAGTTTAGGAGCGCACTCTGGGGCCAACGTCCTGACTTTC. Translation: CASSLGAHSGANVLTF.

This chain joins TRBV29-1 and TRBJ2-7, with 10 bases fitting TRBD1. CDR3 length equals 16 residues. Germline values: CDR1 SQVTM, CDR2 ANQGSEA. Unmatched junction bases numbered 10, after V lost 3 bases and J lost 2 bases. The CDR3 nucleotides are TGCAGCGTTGAGGGAAAGGACAGGGGGAATCCCTACGAGCAGTACTTC. Residues: CSVEGKDRGNPYEQYF.

V and J are TRBV20-1 and TRBJ2-1, with 9 bases that match TRBD1. Germline lookup yields CDR1 DFQATT and CDR2 SNEGSKA (reference sequence). The CDR3 sequence is 15 residues long. Trimming at V came to 0 bases and at J to 6 bases, leaving 6 bases not matched to a gene. CDR3 region: CSARDQDRGTNEQFF. In nucleotides, the CDR3 is TGCAGTGCTAGAGATCAGGACAGGGGCACCAATGAGCAGTTCTTC.

This clonotype was counted a few times. Germline and junction disagree at one end, which may indicate a read error. The chain couples TRBV28 to TRBJ2-7, with 10 bases aligning to TRBD2. The CDR3 has 11 amino acids. Germline CDR1 MDHEN, CDR2 SYDVKM. CDR3 sequence: CASSLRGLAEF. For the CDR3, the DNA is TGTGCCAGCAGTTTGCGCGGACTAGCGGAATTC.